These 4 T cell receptor beta chains originate from one sample sequenced in a study of shared clonotypes between healthy human individuals. Data came from immunoSEQ multiplex PCR; TCRdb stores just in-frame clones and leaves some out. The table has about 960,000 clones, approximately 80% seen once. Sequencing was carried out using memory CD4+ T cells sorted from blood. Sample subset: CD45RA-negative fraction. Every receptor here comes from a man aged 18 to 30 in good health.

This CDR3 reads CASSPLGAMNTEAFF. The DNA of the CDR3 is TGCGCCAGCAGCCCTTTGGGGGCAATGAACACTGAAGCTTTCTTT. V is TRBV5-1 and J is TRBJ1-1, with D possibly matching TRBD1 (6 bases). Per germline, CDR1 SGHRS and CDR2 YFSETQ. Trimming removed 4 bases from V and 0 bases from J, with 13 bases in between. This CDR3 is 15 amino acids long.

V gene TRBV28 combines with J gene TRBJ2-3; no definite D call. The CDR3 consists of 14 residues. Trimming took 8 bases from V and 2 from J, leaving 14 bases between them. Germline-derived CDR1 and CDR2 are MDHEN and SYDVKM. The chain's CDR3 is CASAMGIPTDTQYF. The CDR3 bases are TGTGCCAGCGCTATGGGGATTCCCACAGATACGCAGTATTTT.

The genes are TRBV19 and TRBJ2-1; 13 bases are a match to TRBD2. V lost 5 bases and J lost 11; bases outside the gene matches: 3. The CDR3 has 13 residues. The germline gives CDR1 LNHDA, CDR2 SQIVND (reference sequence). The CDR3 spells CASSLLAGGQQFF. The CDR3 DNA is TGTGCCAGTAGTTTACTAGCGGGGGGGCAGCAGTTCTTC.

The rearrangement uses TRBV11-3 and TRBJ2-1; tentative D call: TRBD2 (6 bases). This CDR3 is 15 amino acids long. Looked up from germline, CDR1 is SGHNT and CDR2 is YENEEA. The V gene lost 3 bases and the J gene lost 0 bases, with 9 bases spanning the gap. The CDR3 here is CASSFSGGSYNEQFF. Here the CDR3 DNA reads TGTGCCAGCAGCTTCTCCGGGGGCTCCTACAATGAGCAGTTCTTC.